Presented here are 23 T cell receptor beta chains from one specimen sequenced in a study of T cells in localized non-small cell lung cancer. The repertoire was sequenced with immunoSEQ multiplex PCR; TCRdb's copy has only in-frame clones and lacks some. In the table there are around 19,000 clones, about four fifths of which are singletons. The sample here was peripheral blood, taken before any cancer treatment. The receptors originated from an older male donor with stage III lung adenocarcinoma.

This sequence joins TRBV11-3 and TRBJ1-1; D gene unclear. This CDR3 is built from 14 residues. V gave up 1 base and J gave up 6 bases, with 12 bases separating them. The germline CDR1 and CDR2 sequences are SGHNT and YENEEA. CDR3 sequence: CASSLGYVGAEAFF. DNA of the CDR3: TGTGCCAGCAGCTTAGGATACGTTGGGGCTGAAGCTTTCTTT.

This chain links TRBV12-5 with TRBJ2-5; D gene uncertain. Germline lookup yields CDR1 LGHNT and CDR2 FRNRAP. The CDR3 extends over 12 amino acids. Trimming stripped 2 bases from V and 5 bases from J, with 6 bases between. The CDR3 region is CASGLSPETQYF. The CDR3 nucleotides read TGTGCTAGTGGTTTGTCTCCTGAGACCCAGTACTTC.

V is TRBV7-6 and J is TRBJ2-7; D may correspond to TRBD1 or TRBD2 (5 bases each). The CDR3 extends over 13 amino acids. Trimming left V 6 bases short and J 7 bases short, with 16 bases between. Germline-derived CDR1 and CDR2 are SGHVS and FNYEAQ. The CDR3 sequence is CASRQDSAGEQYF. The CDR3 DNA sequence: TGTGCCAGCAGGCAAGACAGCGCGGGTGAGCAGTACTTC.

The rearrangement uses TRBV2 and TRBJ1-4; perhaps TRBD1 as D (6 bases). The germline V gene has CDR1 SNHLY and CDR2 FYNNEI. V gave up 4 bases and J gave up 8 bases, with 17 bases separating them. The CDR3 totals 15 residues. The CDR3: CASSGLGASGEKLFF. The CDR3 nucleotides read TGTGCCAGCAGTGGATTGGGGGCCTCGGGGGAAAAACTGTTTTTT.

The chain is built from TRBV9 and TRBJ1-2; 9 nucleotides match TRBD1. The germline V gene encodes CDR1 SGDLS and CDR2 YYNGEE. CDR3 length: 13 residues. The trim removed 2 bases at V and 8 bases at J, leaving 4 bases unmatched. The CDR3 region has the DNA TGTGCCAGCAGCGTTGACAGGGGGTCAGGCTACACCTTC. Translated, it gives CASSVDRGSGYTF. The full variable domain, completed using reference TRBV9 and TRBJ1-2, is DSGVTQTPKHLITATGQRVTLRCSPRSGDLSVYWYQQSLDQGLQFLIQYYNGEERAKGNILERFSAQQFPDLHSELNLSSLELGDSALYFCASSVDRGSGYTFGSGTRLTVV.

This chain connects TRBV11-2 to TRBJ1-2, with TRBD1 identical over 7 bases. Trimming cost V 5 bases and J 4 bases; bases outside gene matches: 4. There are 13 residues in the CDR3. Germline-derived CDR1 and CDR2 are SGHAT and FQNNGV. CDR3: CASSTDRSYGYTF. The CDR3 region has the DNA TGTGCCAGCAGCACGGACAGGAGCTATGGCTACACCTTC. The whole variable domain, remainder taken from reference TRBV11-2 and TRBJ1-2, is EAGVAQSPRYKIIEKRQSVAFWCNPISGHATLYWYQQILGQGPKLLIQFQNNGVVDDSQLPKDRFSAERLKGVDSTLKIQPAKLEDSAVYLCASSTDRSYGYTFGSGTRLTVV.

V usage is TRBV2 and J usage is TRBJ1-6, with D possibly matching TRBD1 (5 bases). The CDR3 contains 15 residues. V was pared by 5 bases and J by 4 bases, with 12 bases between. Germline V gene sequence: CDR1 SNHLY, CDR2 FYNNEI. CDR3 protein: CASSPQGGYNSPLHF. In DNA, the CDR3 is TGTGCCAGCAGTCCCCAGGGTGGATATAATTCACCCCTCCACTTT.

Here the CDR3 DNA reads TGCGCCAGCAGCCAAGATGTCGGGGGGATGACAACTAATGAAAAACTGTTTTTT. This gives the protein CASSQDVGGMTTNEKLFF. J is TRBJ1-4 and V is TRBV4-1; D possibly corresponds to TRBD1 (5 bases). V lost 0 bases to trimming and J lost 0 bases, with 14 bases between them. Germline CDR1 MGHRA, CDR2 YSYEKL. The CDR3 sequence is 18 residues long.

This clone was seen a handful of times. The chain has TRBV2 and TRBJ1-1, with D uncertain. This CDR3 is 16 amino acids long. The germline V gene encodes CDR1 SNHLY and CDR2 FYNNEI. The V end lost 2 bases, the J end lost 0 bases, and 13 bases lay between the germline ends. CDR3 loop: CASSEYGRTLNTEAFF. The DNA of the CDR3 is TGTGCCAGCAGTGAATACGGACGGACCCTGAACACTGAAGCTTTCTTT. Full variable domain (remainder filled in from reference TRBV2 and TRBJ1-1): EPEVTQTPSHQVTQMGQEVILRCVPISNHLYFYWYRQILGQKVEFLVSFYNNEISEKSEIFDDQFSVERPDGSNFTLKIRSTKLEDSAMYFCASSEYGRTLNTEAFFGQGTRLTVV.

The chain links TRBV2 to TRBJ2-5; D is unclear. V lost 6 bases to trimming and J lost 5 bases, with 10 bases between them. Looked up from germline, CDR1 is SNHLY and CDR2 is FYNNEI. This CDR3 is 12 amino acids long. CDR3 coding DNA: TGTGCCAGCAGGTACAGCACGGAGACCCAGTACTTC. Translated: CASRYSTETQYF.

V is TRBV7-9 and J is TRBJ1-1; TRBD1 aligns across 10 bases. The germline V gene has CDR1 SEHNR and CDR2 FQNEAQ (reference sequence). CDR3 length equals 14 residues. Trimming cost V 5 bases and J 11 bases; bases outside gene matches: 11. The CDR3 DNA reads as TGTGCCAGCAGCCAAGTGGGACAGGGGAAATGGGCTTTCTTT. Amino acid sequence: CASSQVGQGKWAFF. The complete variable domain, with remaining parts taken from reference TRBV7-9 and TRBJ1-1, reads DTGVSQNPRHKITKRGQNVTFRCDPISEHNRLYWYRQTLGQGPEFLTYFQNEAQLEKSRLLSDRFSAERPKGSFSTLEIQRTEQGDSAMYLCASSQVGQGKWAFFGQGTRLTVV.

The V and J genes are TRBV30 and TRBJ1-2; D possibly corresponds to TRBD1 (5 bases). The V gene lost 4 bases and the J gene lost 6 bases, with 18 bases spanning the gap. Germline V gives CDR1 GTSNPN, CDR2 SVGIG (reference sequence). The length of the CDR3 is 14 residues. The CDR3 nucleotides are TGTGCCTGGACAGGGTCCACCAAAGGAGATGGCTACACCTTC. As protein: CAWTGSTKGDGYTF. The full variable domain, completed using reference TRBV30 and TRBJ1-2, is SQTIHQWPATLVQPVGSPLSLECTVEGTSNPNLYWYRQAAGRGLQLLFYSVGIGQISSEVPQNLSASRPQDRQFILSSKKLLLSDSGFYLCAWTGSTKGDGYTFGSGTRLTVV.

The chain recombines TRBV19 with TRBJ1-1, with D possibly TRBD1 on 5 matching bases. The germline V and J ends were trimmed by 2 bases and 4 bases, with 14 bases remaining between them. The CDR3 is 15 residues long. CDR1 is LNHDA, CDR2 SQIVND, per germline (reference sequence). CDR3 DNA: TGTGCCAGTAGTATAACCCCCACGGGGGGCACTGAAGCTTTCTTT. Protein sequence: CASSITPTGGTEAFF.

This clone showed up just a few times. DNA for the CDR3: TGTGCCAGCAGCTCTATTCCGGACAGGGCTGAAGCTTTCTTT. This sequence encodes CASSSIPDRAEAFF. This sequence joins TRBV7-6 and TRBJ1-1; 8 bases map to TRBD1. The V gene end was trimmed by 4 bases and the J gene end by 6 bases; junction bases not matched to a gene: 7. From germline, CDR1 is SGHVS and CDR2 FNYEAQ. CDR3 length: 14 residues.

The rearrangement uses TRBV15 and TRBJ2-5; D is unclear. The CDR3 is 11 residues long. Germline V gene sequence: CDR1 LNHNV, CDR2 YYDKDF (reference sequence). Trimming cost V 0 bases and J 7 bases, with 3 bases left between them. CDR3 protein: CATSREGTQYF. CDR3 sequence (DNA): TGTGCCACCAGCAGAGAGGGGACCCAGTACTTC.

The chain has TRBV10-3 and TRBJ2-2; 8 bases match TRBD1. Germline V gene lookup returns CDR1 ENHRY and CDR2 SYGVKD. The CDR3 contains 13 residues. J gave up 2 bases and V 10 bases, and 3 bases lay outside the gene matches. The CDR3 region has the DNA TGTGCCACCCAGGGGGCAAACACCGGGGAGCTGTTTTTT. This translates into CATQGANTGELFF.

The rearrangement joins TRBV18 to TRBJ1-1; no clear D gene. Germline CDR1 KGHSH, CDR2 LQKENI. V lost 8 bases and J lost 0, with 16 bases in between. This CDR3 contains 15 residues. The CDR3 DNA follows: TGTGCCAGCCACAATCCGGGGATCATGAACACTGAAGCTTTCTTT. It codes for CASHNPGIMNTEAFF.

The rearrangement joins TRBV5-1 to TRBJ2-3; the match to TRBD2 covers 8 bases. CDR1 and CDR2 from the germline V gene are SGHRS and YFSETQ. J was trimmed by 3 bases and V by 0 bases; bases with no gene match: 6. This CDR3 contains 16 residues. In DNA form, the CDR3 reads TGCGCCAGCAGCTTGGGTGCGGCGGGGGGAACAGATACGCAGTATTTT. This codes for CASSLGAAGGTDTQYF.

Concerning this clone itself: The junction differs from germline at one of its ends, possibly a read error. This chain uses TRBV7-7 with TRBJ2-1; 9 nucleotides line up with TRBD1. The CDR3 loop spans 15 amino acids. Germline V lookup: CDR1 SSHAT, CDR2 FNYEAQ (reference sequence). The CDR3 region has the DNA TGTGCTAGCAGCTTAGGACAGGGGACCTACAATGAGCAGTTCTTC. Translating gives CASSLGQGTYNEQFF.

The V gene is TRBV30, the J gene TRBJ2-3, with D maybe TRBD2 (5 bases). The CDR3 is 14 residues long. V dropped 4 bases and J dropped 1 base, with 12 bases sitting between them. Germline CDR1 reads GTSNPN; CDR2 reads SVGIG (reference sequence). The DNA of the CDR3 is TGTGCCTGGAATAGTGTGCGGGGCACAGATACGCAGTATTTT. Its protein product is CAWNSVRGTDTQYF.

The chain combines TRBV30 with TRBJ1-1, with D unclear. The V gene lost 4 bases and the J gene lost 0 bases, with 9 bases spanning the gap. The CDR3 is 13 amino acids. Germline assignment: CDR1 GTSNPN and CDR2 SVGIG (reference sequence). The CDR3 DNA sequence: TGTGCCTGGACCCGCCAGTTGAACACTGAAGCTTTCTTT. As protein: CAWTRQLNTEAFF. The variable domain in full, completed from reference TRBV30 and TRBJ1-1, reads SQTIHQWPATLVQPVGSPLSLECTVEGTSNPNLYWYRQAAGRGLQLLFYSVGIGQISSEVPQNLSASRPQDRQFILSSKKLLLSDSGFYLCAWTRQLNTEAFFGQGTRLTVV.

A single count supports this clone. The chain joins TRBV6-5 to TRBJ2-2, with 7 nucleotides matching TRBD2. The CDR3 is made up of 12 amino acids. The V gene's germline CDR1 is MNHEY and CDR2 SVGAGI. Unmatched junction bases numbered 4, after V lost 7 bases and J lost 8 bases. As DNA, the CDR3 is TGTGCCAGCAAGCGGGGAGGTGGGGAGCTGTTTTTT. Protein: CASKRGGGELFF.

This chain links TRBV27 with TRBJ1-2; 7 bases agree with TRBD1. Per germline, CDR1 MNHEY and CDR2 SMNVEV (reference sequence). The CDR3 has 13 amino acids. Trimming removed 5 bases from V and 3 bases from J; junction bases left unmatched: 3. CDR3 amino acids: CASSPGGDYGYTF. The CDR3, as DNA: TGTGCCAGCAGTCCAGGGGGAGACTATGGCTACACCTTC.